The 3 T cell receptor beta chains below all came from one sample that was sequenced in a study of siplizumab effects on memory and regulatory T cells. The table came from immunoSEQ multiplex PCR; TCRdb's copy has only in-frame clones and leaves some out. This sample has more than 95,000 clones, with around 94% found just once. The specimen was non-Treg CD4+ T cells sorted from blood. These receptors were obtained from a human donor in good health.

V gene TRBV6-4 combines with J gene TRBJ2-3; tentatively, D is TRBD1 (6 bases). This CDR3 is built from 16 residues. Trimming shortened V by 4 bases and J by 4 bases, and 18 bases separated the two germline ends. CDR1 is MRHNA and CDR2 is SNTAGT in the germline V gene. CDR3 nucleotides: TGTGCCAGCAGTGTATTAGGGGGACCTGGGGCAGATACGCAGTATTTT. Encoded protein: CASSVLGGPGADTQYF.

The chain couples TRBV7-9 to TRBJ2-1, with no clear D. Germline assignment: CDR1 SEHNR and CDR2 FQNEAQ (reference sequence). This CDR3 spans 14 amino acids. V lost 0 bases, J lost 0 bases, and 3 bases lay in between. CDR3 bases: TGTGCCAGCAGCTTAGCGGGCTCCTACAATGAGCAGTTCTTC. It codes for CASSLAGSYNEQFF.

Turning to this clone: Compared with germline, one end of the junction differs, possibly owing to a read error. The chain recombines TRBV29-1 with TRBJ1-2, with unresolved D. Germline V lookup: CDR1 SQVTM, CDR2 ANQGSEA. The CDR3 totals 13 residues. The CDR3 DNA follows: TGCAGCGCTGAAAAGGACGGCAACTATGGCTACACCTTC. Amino acids: CSAEKDGNYGYTF.